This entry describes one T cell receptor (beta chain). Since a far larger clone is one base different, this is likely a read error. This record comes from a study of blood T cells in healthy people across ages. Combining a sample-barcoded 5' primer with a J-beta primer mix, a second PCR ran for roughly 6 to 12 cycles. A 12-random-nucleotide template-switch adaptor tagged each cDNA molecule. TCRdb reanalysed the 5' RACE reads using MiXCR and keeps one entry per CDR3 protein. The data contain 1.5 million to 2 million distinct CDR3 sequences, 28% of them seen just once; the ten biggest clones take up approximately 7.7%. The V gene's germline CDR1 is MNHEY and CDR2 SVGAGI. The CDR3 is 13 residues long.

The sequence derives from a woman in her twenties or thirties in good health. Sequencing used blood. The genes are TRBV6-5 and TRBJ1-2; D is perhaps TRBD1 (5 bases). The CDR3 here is CASSSGTDYGYIF. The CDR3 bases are TGTGCCAGCAGTTCCGGGACTGACTATGGCTACATCTTC.